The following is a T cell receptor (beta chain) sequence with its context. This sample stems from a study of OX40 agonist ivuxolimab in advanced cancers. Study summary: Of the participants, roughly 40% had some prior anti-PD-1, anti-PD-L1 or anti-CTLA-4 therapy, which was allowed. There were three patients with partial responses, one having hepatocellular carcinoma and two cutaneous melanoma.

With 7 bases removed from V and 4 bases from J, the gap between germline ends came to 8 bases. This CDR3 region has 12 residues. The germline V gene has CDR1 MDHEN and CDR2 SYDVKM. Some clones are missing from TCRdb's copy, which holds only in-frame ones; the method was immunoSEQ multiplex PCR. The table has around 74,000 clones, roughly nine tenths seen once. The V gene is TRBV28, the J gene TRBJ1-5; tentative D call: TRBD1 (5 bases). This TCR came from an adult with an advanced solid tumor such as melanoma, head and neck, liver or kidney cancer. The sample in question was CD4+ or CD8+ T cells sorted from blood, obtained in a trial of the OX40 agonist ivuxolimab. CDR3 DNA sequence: TGTGCCAGCAACAGGCGGAATCAGCCCCAGCATTTT. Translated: CASNRRNQPQHF.